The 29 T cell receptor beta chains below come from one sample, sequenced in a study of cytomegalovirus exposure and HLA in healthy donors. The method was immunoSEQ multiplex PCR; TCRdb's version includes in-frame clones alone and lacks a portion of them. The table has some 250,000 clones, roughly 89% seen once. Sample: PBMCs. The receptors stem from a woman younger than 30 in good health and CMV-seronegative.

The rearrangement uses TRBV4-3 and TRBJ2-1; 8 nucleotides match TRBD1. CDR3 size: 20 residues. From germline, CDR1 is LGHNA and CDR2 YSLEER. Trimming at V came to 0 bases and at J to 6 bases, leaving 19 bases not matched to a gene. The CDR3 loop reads CASSQDGRRGRVQAGNEQFF. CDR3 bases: TGCGCCAGCAGCCAAGATGGCCGCAGGGGGCGCGTACAAGCGGGCAATGAGCAGTTCTTC.

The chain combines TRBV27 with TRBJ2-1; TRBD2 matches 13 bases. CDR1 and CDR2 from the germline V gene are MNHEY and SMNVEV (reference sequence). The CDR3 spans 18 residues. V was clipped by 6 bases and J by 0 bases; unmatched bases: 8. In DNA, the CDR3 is TGTGCCAGCAGCCTACTAGCGGGGGGGCCTAGCTCCTACAATGAGCAGTTCTTC. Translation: CASSLLAGGPSSYNEQFF.

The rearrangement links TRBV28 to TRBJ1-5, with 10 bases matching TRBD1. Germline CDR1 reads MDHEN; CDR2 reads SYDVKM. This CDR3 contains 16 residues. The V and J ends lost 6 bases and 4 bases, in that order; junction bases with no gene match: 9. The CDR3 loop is CASSPGTGVRNQPQHF. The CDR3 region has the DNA TGTGCCAGCAGCCCCGGGACAGGGGTAAGGAATCAGCCCCAGCATTTT.

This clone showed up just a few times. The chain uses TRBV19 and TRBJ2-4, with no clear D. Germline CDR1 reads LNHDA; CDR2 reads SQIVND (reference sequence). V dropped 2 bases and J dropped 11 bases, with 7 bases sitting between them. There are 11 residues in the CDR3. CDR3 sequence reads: CASSIPPVQYF. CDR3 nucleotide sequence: TGTGCCAGTAGTATACCCCCCGTTCAGTACTTC.

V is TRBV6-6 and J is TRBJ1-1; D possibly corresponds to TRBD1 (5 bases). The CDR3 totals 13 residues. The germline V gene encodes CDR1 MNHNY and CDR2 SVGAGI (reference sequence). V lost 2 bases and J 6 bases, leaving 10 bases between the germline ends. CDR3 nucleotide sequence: TGTGCCAGCAGTTACGCGGGGGAGTCTGAAGCTTTCTTT. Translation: CASSYAGESEAFF.

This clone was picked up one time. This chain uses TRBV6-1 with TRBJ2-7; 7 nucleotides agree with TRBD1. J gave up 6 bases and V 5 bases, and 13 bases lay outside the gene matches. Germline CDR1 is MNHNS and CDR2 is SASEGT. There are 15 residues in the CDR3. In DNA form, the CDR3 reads TGTGCCAGCAGTCCGGTCGGACAGGATTCAGGCGAGCAGTACTTC. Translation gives CASSPVGQDSGEQYF.

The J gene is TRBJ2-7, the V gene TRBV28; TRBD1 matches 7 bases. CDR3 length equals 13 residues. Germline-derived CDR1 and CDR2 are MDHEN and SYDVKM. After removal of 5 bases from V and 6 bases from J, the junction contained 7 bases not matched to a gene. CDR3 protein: CASSGTAIGEQYF. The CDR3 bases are TGTGCCAGCAGTGGGACAGCCATTGGCGAGCAGTACTTC.

CDR3 protein: CASSQDYARLNEKLFF. The CDR3 nucleotides are TGTGCCAGCAGCCAAGACTACGCCCGTTTAAATGAAAAACTGTTTTTT. The chain carries TRBV4-2 and TRBJ1-4; D is unclear. CDR1 and CDR2 (germline): LGHNA, YNFKEQ. The CDR3 has 16 amino acids. Trimming cost V 0 bases and J 5 bases, with 13 bases left between them.

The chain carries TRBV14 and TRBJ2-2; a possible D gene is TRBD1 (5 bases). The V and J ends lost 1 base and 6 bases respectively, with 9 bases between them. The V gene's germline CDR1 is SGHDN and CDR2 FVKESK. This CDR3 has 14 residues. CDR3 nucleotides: TGTGCCAGCAGCCAAGTACAGGCTCCCGGGGAGCTGTTTTTT. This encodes CASSQVQAPGELFF.

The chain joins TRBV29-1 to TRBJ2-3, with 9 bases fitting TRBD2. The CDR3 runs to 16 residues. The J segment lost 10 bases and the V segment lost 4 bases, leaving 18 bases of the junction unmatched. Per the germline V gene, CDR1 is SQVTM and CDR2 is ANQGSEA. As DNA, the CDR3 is TGCAGCGTTGGATCGCGGGGGGGCGCCCCCCGGGGTCCGCAGTATTTT. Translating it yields CSVGSRGGAPRGPQYF.

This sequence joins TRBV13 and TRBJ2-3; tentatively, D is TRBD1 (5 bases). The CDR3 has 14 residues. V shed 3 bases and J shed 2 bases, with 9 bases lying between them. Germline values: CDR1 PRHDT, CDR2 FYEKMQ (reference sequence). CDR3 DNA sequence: TGTGCCAGCAGCTTGAGACAGAACACAGATACGCAGTATTTT. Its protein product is CASSLRQNTDTQYF.

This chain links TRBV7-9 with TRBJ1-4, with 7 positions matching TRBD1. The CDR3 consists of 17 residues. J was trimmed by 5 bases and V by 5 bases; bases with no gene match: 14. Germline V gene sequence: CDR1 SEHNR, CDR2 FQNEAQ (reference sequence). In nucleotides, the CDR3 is TGTGCCAGCAGCCCGGGTACAGGGGCAATGATAAATGAAAAACTGTTTTTT. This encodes CASSPGTGAMINEKLFF. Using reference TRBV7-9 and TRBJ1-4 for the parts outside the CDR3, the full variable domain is DTGVSQNPRHKITKRGQNVTFRCDPISEHNRLYWYRQTLGQGPEFLTYFQNEAQLEKSRLLSDRFSAERPKGSFSTLEIQRTEQGDSAMYLCASSPGTGAMINEKLFFGSGTQLSVL.

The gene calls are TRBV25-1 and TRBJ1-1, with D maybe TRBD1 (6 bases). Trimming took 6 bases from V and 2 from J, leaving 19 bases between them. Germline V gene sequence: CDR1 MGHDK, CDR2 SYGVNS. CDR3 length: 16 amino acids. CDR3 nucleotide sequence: TGTGCCAGCAGAGGATGGGCGACAGGAGAAAACACTGAAGCTTTCTTT. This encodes CASRGWATGENTEAFF.

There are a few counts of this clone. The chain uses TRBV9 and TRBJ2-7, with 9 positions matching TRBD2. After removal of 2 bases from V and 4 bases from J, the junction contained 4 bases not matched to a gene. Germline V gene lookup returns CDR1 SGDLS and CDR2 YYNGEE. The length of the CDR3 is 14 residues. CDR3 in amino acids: CASSVGGGAYEQYF. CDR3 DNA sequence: TGTGCCAGCAGCGTCGGCGGGGGGGCGTACGAGCAGTACTTC.

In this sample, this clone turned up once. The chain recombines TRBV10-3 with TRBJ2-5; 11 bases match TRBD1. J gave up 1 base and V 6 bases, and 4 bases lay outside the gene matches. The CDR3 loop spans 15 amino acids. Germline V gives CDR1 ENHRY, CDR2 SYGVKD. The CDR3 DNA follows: TGTGCCATCAGCAAGGGACAGGGGGGCCAAGAGACCCAGTACTTC. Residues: CAISKGQGGQETQYF.

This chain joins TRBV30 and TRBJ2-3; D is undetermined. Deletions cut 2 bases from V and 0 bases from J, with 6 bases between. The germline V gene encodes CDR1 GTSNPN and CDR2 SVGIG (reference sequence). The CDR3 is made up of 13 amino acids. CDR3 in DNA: TGTGCCTGGAGTCCCTTCAGCACAGATACGCAGTATTTT. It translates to CAWSPFSTDTQYF.

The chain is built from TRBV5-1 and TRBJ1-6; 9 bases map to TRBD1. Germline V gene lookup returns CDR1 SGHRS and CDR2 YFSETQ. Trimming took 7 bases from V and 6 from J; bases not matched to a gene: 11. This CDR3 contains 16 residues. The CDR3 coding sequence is TGCGCCAGCCTCCATAGGACAGGGGATATTAATTCACCCCTCCACTTT. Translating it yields CASLHRTGDINSPLHF.

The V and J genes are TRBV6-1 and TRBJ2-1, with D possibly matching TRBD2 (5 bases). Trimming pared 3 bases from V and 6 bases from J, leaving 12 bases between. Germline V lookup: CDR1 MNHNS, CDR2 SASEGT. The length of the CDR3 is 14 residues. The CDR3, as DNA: TGTGCCAGCAGTGAGTGGACTGGCCCCAATGAGCAGTTCTTC. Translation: CASSEWTGPNEQFF.

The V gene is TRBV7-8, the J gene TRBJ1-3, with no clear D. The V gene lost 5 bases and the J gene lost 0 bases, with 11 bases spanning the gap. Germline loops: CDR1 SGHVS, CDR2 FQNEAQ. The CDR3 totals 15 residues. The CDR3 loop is CASSLPARSGNTIYF. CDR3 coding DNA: TGTGCCAGCAGCCTACCTGCTCGCTCTGGAAACACCATATATTTT.

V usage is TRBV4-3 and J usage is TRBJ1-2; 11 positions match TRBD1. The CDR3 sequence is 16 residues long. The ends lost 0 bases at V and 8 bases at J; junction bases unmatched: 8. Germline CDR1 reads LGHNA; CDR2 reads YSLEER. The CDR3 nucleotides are TGCGCCAGCAGCCAAGACGCCGGACAGGGGGCAAAAGGCTACACCTTC. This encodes CASSQDAGQGAKGYTF.

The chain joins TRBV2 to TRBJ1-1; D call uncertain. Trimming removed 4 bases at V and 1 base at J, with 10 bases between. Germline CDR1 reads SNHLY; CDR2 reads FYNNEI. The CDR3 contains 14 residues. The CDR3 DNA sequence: TGTGCCAGCAGTGGGACTGACCCGAACACTGAAGCTTTCTTT. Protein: CASSGTDPNTEAFF.

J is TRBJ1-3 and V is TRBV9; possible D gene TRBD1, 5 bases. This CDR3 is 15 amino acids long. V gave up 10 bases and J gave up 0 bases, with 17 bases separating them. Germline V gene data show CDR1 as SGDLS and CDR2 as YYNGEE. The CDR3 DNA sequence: TGTGCCTCCGGGTTAGGGGTGAGCTCTGGAAACACCATATATTTT. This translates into CASGLGVSSGNTIYF.

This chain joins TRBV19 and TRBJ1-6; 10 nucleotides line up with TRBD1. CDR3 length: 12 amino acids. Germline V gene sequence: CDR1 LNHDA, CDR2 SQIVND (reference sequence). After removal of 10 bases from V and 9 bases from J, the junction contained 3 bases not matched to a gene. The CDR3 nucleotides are TGTGCCACCCGGGACAGGGGTTCACCCCTCCACTTT. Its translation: CATRDRGSPLHF.

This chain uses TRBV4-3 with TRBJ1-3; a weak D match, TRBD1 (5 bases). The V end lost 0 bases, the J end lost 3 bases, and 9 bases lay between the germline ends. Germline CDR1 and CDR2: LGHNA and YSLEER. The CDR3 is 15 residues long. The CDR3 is CASSQDAGLGNTIYF. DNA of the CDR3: TGCGCCAGCAGCCAAGACGCAGGGCTTGGAAACACCATATATTTT.

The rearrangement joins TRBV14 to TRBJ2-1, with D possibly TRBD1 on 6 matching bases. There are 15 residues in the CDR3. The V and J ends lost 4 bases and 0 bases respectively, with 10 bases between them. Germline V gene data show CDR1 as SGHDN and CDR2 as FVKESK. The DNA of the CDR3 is TGTGCCAGCAGCCCAAGGACAGTCTCCTACAATGAGCAGTTCTTC. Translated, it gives CASSPRTVSYNEQFF.

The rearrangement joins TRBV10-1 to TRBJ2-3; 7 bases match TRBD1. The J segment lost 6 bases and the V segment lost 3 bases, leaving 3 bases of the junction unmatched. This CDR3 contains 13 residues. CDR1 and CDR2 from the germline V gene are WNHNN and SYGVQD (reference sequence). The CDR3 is CASSDTGVDTQYF. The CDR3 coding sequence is TGCGCCAGCAGTGATACAGGGGTCGATACGCAGTATTTT.

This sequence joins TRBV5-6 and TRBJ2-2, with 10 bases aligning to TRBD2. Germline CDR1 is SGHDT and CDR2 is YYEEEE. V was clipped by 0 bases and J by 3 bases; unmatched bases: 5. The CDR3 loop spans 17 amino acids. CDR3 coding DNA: TGTGCCAGCAGCTTGGTCCTAGCGGGGGACCACACCGGGGAGCTGTTTTTT. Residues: CASSLVLAGDHTGELFF. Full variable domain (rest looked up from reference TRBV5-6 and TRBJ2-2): DAGVTQSPTHLIKTRGQQVTLRCSPKSGHDTVSWYQQALGQGPQFIFQYYEEEERQRGNFPDRFSGHQFPNYSSELNVNALLLGDSALYLCASSLVLAGDHTGELFFGEGSRLTVL.

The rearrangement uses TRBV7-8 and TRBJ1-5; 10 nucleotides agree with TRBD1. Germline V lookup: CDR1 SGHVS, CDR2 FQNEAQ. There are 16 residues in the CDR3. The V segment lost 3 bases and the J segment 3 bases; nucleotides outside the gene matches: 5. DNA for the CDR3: TGTGCCAGCAGCTTGTGGGACAGGGGAACCAATCAGCCCCAGCATTTT. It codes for CASSLWDRGTNQPQHF. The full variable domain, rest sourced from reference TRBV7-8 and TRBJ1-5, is GAGVSQSPRYKVAKRGQDVALRCDPISGHVSLFWYQQALGQGPEFLTYFQNEAQLDKSGLPSDRFFAERPEGSVSTLKIQRTQQEDSAVYLCASSLWDRGTNQPQHFGDGTRLSIL.

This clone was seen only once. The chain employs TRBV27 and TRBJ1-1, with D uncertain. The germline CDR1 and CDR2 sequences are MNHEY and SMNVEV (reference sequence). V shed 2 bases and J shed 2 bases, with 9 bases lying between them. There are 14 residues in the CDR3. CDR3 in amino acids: CASSLIGGNTEAFF. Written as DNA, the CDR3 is TGTGCCAGCAGTTTAATCGGAGGTAACACTGAAGCTTTCTTT.